This T cell receptor (beta chain) was recovered during a study of shared clonotypes between healthy human individuals. All donors were healthy HIV-negative adults lacking recent acute infections or vaccinations. Here immunoSEQ multiplex PCR was the method, and the copy in TCRdb shows in-frame clones only, minus some. The sample contains about 480,000 clones, nearly 80% of which appear only once. Trimming cost V 3 bases and J 2 bases; bases outside gene matches: 15. The germline V gene has CDR1 MNHNS and CDR2 SASEGT. The CDR3 is made up of 18 amino acids. This sequence was found in a woman between 40 and 55 years old in good health. Some clones in this sample may be carry-over from other donors' samples. Sequencing was done on a sample of PBMCs. The chain is built from TRBV6-1 and TRBJ2-7, with 8 bases lining up with TRBD2. Here the CDR3 DNA reads TGTGCCAGCAGTGATTGGCCCGTCCGACCGGGACTAGCCTACGAGCAGTACTTC. Amino acids: CASSDWPVRPGLAYEQYF.